This TCR beta chain comes out of a study of T cells in Graves' hyperthyroidism and ophthalmopathy. TCR beta CDR3 regions were amplified from RNA. HTBI primers were used for first-round RT-PCR of the TCR CDR3. TCRdb reprocessed the multiplex PCR reads via MiXCR and lists one record per CDR3 protein. The repertoire holds hundreds of thousands of distinct CDR3 sequences, with about 14% as singletons. This clonotype was detected ten times or more. What it recognizes is unknown. Diagnostic assessment was based on clinical symptoms, serum thyroxine and TRAb, thyroid ultrasound and orbital computed tomography. J gave up 7 bases and V 6 bases, and 21 bases lay outside the gene matches. The germline CDR1 and CDR2 sequences are MNHEY and SVGAGI. The CDR3 covers 18 residues. General study points: A model using 13 V-J features told ophthalmopathy apart from stable hyperthyroidism.

The sequence came from a middle-aged woman with Graves' ophthalmopathy. V is TRBV6-5 and J is TRBJ2-5; 9 bases are shared with TRBD1. The specimen was blood. The CDR3: CASSLKPPGQGPTGTQYF. The CDR3 DNA sequence: TGTGCCAGCAGCCTGAAACCCCCCGGACAGGGGCCAACTGGGACCCAGTACTTC.